Here is one T cell receptor beta chain with its context. The germline CDR1 and CDR2 sequences are SGHVS and FNYEAQ. Trimming removed 5 bases from V and 7 bases from J, with 9 bases in between. This CDR3 has 12 amino acids. The data originate from a study of blood T cell repertoires in COVID-19. As for the study in general: Sites across the United States, Italy and Spain contributed samples from acute and convalescent COVID-19.

Two consecutive negative NP/OP PCR tests, clearance, or resolved symptoms defined Cohort 3 recovery. Data came from immunoSEQ multiplex PCR; TCRdb stores just in-frame clones and leaves some out. The table lists about 250,000 clones, about 87% of them singletons. This clonotype originated in a woman between 45 and 65 years old who had recovered from COVID-19. The chain has TRBV7-6 and TRBJ2-1, with TRBD2 as a possible D gene (5 bases). Sample: PBMCs or T cells enriched from blood (not recorded which). CDR3 sequence reads: CASSPGGNEQFF. The CDR3 bases are TGTGCCAGCAGCCCCGGCGGGAATGAGCAGTTCTTC.